One TCR beta chain is described in this entry. 5'RACE with constant-segment primers yielded barcoded, UMI-tagged TCR alpha and TCR beta cDNA libraries. TCRdb redid the calling of the 5' RACE reads with MiXCR, one entry per CDR3 protein. The sample records hundreds of thousands of distinct CDR3 sequences, roughly 18% being singletons. This sample was included in a study of T-cell memory formation after mild COVID-19. Trimming removed 0 bases from V and 2 bases from J, with 11 bases in between. CDR3 size: 15 residues. Specimen: PBMCs or a T cell subset sorted from them (not recorded which). The J gene is TRBJ2-7, the V gene TRBV12-3 or TRBV12-4; D unresolved. This receptor was identified in an adult woman who had mild COVID-19 (a few samples of this study predate the infection). Cell type and time point are not known. CDR3 in amino acids: CASSLASRTTYEQYF. The CDR3 DNA reads TGTGCCAGCAGTTTAGCTAGCAGGACCACCTACGAGCAGTACTTC.